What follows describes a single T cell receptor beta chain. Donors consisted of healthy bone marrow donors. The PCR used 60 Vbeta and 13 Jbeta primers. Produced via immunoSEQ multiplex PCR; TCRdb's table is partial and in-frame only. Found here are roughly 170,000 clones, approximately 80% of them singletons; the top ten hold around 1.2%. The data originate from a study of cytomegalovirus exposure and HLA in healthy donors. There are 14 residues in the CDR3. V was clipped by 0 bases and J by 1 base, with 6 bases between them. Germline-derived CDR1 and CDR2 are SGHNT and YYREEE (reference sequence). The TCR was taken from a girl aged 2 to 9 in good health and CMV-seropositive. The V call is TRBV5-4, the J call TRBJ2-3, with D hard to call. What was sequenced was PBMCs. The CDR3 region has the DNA TGTGCCAGCAGCTTGGGTCTAGGCACAGATACGCAGTATTTT. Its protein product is CASSLGLGTDTQYF. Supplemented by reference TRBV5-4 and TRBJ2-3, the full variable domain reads ETGVTQSPTHLIKTRGQQVTLRCSSQSGHNTVSWYQQALGQGPQFIFQYYREEENGRGNFPPRFSGLQFPNYSSELNVNALELDDSALYLCASSLGLGTDTQYFGPGTRLTVL.